Given below is one TCR beta chain in context. Antigen: not known. TCRdb re-called the RT-PCR reads through MiXCR, storing one row per CDR3 protein. The table lists roughly 540,000 distinct CDR3 sequences, under 30% of them singletons. These data come from a study of response to subunit inactivated influenza vaccine. Regarding the study as a whole: Authors suggested that a seasonal influenza vaccination recruits few new T cells each time.

After removal of 0 bases from V and 0 bases from J, the junction contained 12 bases not matched to a gene. The CDR3 extends over 21 amino acids. Germline V CDR1 and CDR2: LGHDT, YNNKEL (reference sequence). These data were also filed under a second study, of T cells expressing NK-cell markers. Per that paper: Researchers built TCR beta cDNA using 5'RACE template switching with UMIs. Just one sequenced donor of eight was HCMV-seronegative, while seven were seropositive. With an anti-gamma-delta TCR antibody, sorting in several experiments was kept to alpha-beta TCR T cells. The study found dominant NKG2C+ clonotypes at about 1.0-7.0% of CD8+ T cells in several donors.

This material consisted of CD4+ T cells sorted from PBMCs, taken about 11 days after vaccination. This TCR derives from a man aged 50 to 60 who received an inactivated influenza vaccine. V and J are TRBV3-1 and TRBJ2-1; 12 bases align to TRBD2. Here the CDR3 reads CASSQDGYRTSGVLSYNEQFF. The CDR3 coding sequence is TGTGCCAGCAGCCAAGATGGATATCGGACTAGCGGGGTCCTCTCCTACAATGAGCAGTTCTTC.